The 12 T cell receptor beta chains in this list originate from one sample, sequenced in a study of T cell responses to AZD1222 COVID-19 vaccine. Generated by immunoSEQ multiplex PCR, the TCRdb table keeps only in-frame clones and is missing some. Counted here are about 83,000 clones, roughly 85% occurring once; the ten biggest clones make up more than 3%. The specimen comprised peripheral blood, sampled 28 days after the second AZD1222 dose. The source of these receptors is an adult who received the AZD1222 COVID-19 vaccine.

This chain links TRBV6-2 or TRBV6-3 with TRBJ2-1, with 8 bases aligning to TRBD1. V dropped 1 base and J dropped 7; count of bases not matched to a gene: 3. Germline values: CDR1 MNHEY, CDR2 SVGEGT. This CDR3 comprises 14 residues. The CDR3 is CASSYWTGKNEQFF. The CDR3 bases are TGTGCCAGCAGTTACTGGACAGGGAAGAATGAGCAGTTCTTC.

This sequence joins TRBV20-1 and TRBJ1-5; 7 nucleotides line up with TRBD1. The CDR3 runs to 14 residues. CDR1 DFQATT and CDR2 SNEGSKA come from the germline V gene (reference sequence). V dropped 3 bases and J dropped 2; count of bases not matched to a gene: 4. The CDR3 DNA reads TGCAGTGCTAGTCAGGGGGAAGGCAATCAGCCCCAGCATTTT. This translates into CSASQGEGNQPQHF.

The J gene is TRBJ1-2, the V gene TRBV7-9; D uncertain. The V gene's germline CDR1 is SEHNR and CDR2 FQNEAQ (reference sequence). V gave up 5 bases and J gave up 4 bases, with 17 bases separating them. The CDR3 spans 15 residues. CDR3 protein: CASSQEGQNVYGYTF. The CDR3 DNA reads TGTGCCAGCAGCCAAGAGGGCCAGAACGTCTATGGCTACACCTTC.

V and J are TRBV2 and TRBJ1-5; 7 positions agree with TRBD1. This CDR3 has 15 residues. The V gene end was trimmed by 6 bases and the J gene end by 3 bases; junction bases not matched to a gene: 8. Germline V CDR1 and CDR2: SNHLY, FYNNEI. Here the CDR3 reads CASSRDRENNQPQHF. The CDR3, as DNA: TGTGCCAGCAGCCGCGACAGGGAAAACAATCAGCCCCAGCATTTT.

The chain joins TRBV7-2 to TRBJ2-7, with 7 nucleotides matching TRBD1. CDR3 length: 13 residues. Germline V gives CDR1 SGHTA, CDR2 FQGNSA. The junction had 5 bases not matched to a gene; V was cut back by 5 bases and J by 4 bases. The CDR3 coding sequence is TGTGCCAGCAGCACGGGACAGCAGTACGAGCAGTACTTC. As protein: CASSTGQQYEQYF.

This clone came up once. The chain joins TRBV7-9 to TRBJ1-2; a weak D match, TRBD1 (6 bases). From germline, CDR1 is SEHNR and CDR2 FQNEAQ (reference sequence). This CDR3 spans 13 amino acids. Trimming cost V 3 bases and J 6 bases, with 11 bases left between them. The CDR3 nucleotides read TGTGCCAGCAGCTTTCGGGCAGGGGATGGCTACACCTTC. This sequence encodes CASSFRAGDGYTF.

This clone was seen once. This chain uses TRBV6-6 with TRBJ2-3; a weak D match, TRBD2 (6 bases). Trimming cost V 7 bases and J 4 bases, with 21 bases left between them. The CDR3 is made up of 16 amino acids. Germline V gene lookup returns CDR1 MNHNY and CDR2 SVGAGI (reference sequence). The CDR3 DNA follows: TGTGCCAGCACCCCACGGGACTCCGGTGGGCCAGATACGCAGTATTTT. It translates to CASTPRDSGGPDTQYF.

DNA for the CDR3: TGTGCCAGCAGCCCTCAGGGCCAGGGGGTAGAGACCCAGTACTTC. Its protein is CASSPQGQGVETQYF. The gene calls are TRBV9 and TRBJ2-5; 7 nucleotides match TRBD1. The CDR3 extends over 15 amino acids. Germline V lookup: CDR1 SGDLS, CDR2 YYNGEE. V shed 4 bases and J 4 bases; nucleotides not matched to a gene: 10.

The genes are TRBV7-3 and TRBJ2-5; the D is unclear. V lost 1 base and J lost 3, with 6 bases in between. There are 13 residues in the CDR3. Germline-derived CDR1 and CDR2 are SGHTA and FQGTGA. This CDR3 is CASSLKLEETQYF. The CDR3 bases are TGTGCCAGCAGCTTAAAACTGGAAGAGACCCAGTACTTC.

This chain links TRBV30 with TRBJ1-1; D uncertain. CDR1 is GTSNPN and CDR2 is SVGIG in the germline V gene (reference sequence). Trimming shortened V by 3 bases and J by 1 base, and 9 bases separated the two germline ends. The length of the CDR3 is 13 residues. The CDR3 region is CAWRYGENTEAFF. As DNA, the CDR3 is TGTGCCTGGAGATACGGAGAGAACACTGAAGCTTTCTTT.

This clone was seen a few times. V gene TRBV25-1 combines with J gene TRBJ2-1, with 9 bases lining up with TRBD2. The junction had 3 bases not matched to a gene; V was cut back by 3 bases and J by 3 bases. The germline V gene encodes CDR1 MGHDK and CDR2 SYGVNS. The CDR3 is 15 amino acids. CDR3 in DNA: TGTGCCAGCAGTGACCCTAGCGGGGTCTACAATGAGCAGTTCTTC. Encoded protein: CASSDPSGVYNEQFF.

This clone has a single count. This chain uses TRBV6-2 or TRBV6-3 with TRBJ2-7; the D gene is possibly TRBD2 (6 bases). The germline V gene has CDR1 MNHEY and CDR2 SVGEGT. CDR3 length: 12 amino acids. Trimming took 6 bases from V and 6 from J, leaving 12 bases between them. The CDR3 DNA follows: TGTGCCAGCAGCTCGGGACTCCCCGAGCAGTACTTC. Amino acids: CASSSGLPEQYF.